This is a list of T cell receptor beta chains from one sample in a study of Graves' ophthalmopathy and Graves' hyperthyroidism. MiXCR was run by TCRdb on the multiplex PCR reads, yielding one entry per CDR3 protein. The table records about 480,000 distinct CDR3 sequences, around an eighth of them present only once. Sequencing was performed on blood. The receptors were sampled from a woman aged 25 to 39 with Graves' ophthalmopathy. Each CDR3 is given with its conserved first and last residue. D genes are given only for firm matches. The listing skips clone size in some rows; elsewhere it reads once, few, many or a size class.

NA | many | TRBJ1-6 | TRBV9 | CASSERGSAIYNSPLHF | TGTGCCAGCAGCGAGAGGGGGTCGGCAATCTATAATTCACCCCTCCACTTT
NA | many | TRBJ1-1 | TRBV3-1 | CASSQGWYAFF | TGTGCCAGCAGCCAGGGTTGGTACGCTTTCTTT
TRBD1 | many | TRBJ1-2 | TRBV6-1 | CASIKGGTGGKDGYTF | TGTGCCAGCATCAAAGGGGGGACAGGGGGCAAGGATGGCTACACCTTC
NA | many | TRBJ1-1 | TRBV6-4 | CASSDKPRIMNTEAFF | TGTGCCAGCAGTGATAAACCTCGGATTATGAACACTGAAGCTTTCTTT
TRBD2 | many | TRBJ2-7 | TRBV27 | CASSMTSGSYEQYF | TGTGCCAGCAGTATGACTAGCGGCTCCTACGAGCAGTACTTC
TRBD1 | NA | TRBJ2-7 | TRBV5-1 | CASSLDAAGGRQYF | TGCGCCAGCAGCTTGGATGCGGCAGGGGGCAGGCAGTACTTC
NA | many | TRBJ2-5 | TRBV15 | CATSSRGGGQETQYF | TGTGCCACCAGCAGTAGAGGAGGGGGGCAAGAGACCCAGTACTTC
TRBD1 | many | TRBJ1-2 | TRBV12-3/TRBV12-4 | CASSFRDRGLGYTF | TGTGCCAGCAGTTTTAGGGACAGGGGGCTTGGCTACACCTTC
NA | many | TRBJ1-2 | TRBV15 | CATSPNADGRYGYTF | TGTGCCACCAGCCCAAACGCCGACGGACGCTATGGCTACACCTTC
TRBD2 | NA | TRBJ2-5 | TRBV20-1 | CSASLAGAPPQSQYF | TGCAGTGCTAGCCTAGCGGGAGCGCCACCCCAAAGCCAGTACTTC
NA | many | TRBJ1-3 | TRBV30 | CAWNGVRGNTIYF | TGTGCCTGGAACGGGGTACGTGGAAACACCATATATTTT
NA | many | TRBJ1-5 | TRBV6-5 | CASSGIYSNQPQHF | TGTGCCAGCAGCGGCATCTATAGCAATCAGCCCCAGCATTTT
NA | many | TRBJ2-7 | TRBV12-3/TRBV12-4 | CASCDPGTYHEQYF | TGTGCCAGCTGTGACCCCGGGACTTACCACGAGCAGTACTTC
NA | few | TRBJ1-1 | TRBV29-1 | CSVELLGTEAFF | TGCAGCGTTGAACTTTTGGGCACTGAAGCTTTCTTT
NA | many | TRBJ1-5 | TRBV6-5 | CASSYTRDYNQPQHF | TGTGCCAGCAGTTACACCCGGGATTATAATCAGCCCCAGCATTTT
NA | NA | TRBJ1-1 | TRBV11-1 | CASSFTRLTEAFF | TGTGCCAGCAGCTTCACACGGCTCACTGAAGCTTTCTTT
TRBD2 | few | TRBJ2-3 | TRBV15 | CATSRDTAGGPTDTQYF | TGTGCCACCAGCAGAGATACGGCGGGGGGGCCCACAGATACGCAGTATTTT
TRBD2 | many | TRBJ2-2 | TRBV7-7 | CASSPGGSNTGELFF | TGTGCTAGCAGCCCCGGGGGGTCGAACACCGGGGAGCTGTTTTTT